These T cell receptor beta chains were read from a single sample in a study of cytomegalovirus exposure and HLA in healthy donors. This table comes from immunoSEQ multiplex PCR, and its TCRdb copy is limited to in-frame clones, with some not included. Counted here are 200,000 to 250,000 clones, under 95% occurring once; the ten biggest clones make up roughly 1%. Source material: PBMCs. These receptor sequences come from a young woman in good health and CMV-seronegative. Each CDR3 is given with its conserved first and last residue. D genes are given only for firm matches. Clone size appears in some rows only: once, few, many, or a class for an expanded clone.

j_gene	abundance	d_gene	v_gene	CDR3aa	CDR3nt
TRBJ1-4	.	TRBD1	TRBV15	CATSAEGAYNEKLFF	TGTGCCACCAGCGCCGAGGGGGCTTATAATGAAAAACTGTTTTTT
TRBJ2-4	.	.	TRBV28	CASTKDRRIAKNIQYF	TGTGCCAGCACCAAGGACAGACGAATAGCCAAAAACATTCAGTACTTC
TRBJ1-4	.	TRBD1	TRBV27	CASSATGGLNEKLFF	TGTGCCAGCAGTGCAACAGGGGGACTTAATGAAAAACTGTTTTTT
TRBJ1-3	.	.	TRBV30	CACAGVGNTIYF	TGTGCCTGCGCAGGGGTGGGAAACACCATATATTTT
TRBJ1-2	.	TRBD1	TRBV15	CATSRGTGGYGYTF	TGTGCCACCAGCAGGGGAACAGGGGGCTATGGCTACACCTTC
TRBJ2-3	.	TRBD2	TRBV30	CAWVTGLAGGPSDTQYF	TGTGCCTGGGTCACGGGACTAGCGGGAGGGCCATCAGATACGCAGTATTTT
TRBJ1-1	.	.	TRBV29-1	CSVGKRHVNTEAFF	TGCAGCGTTGGGAAACGACACGTGAACACTGAAGCTTTCTTT
TRBJ2-7	once	TRBD1	TRBV25-1	CASSGLTGEIYDYEQYF	TGTGCCAGCAGTGGCTTGACAGGGGAGATCTATGACTACGAGCAGTACTTC
TRBJ2-2	.	TRBD1	TRBV30	CAWNRQGANTGELFF	TGTGCCTGGAACCGACAGGGCGCGAACACCGGGGAGCTGTTTTTT
TRBJ1-1	.	.	TRBV11-2	CASRSVPSSEAFF	TGTGCCAGCAGGTCGGTCCCCTCTTCTGAAGCTTTCTTT
TRBJ1-4	.	.	TRBV29-1	CSVDRGGEKLFF	TGCAGCGTTGACAGGGGCGGAGAAAAACTGTTTTTT
TRBJ2-7	.	.	TRBV29-1	CSVEDPAGSYEQYF	TGCAGCGTTGAAGATCCCGCAGGGTCCTACGAGCAGTACTTC
TRBJ1-2	.	TRBD1	TRBV29-1	CSVGWTGANYGYTF	TGCAGCGTCGGGTGGACAGGGGCTAACTATGGCTACACCTTC
TRBJ2-1	.	TRBD2	TRBV6-5	CASSLGLAGYNEQFF	TGTGCCAGCAGTCTCGGACTAGCGGGGTACAATGAGCAGTTCTTC
TRBJ1-1	.	.	TRBV5-1	CASSGTIHTEAFF	TGCGCCAGCAGTGGGACAATCCACACTGAAGCTTTCTTT
TRBJ1-5	.	TRBD1	TRBV5-6	CASSLDRVNQPQHF	TGTGCCAGCAGCCTGGACAGGGTGAATCAGCCCCAGCATTTT
TRBJ1-2	.	.	TRBV19	CASTHVQTGSYGYTF	TGTGCCAGTACCCACGTACAGACAGGATCGTATGGCTACACCTTC
TRBJ2-1	.	.	TRBV4-1	CASSRQRQGLYNEQFF	TGCGCCAGCAGCCGACAAAGACAAGGTTTATACAATGAGCAGTTCTTC
TRBJ2-7	.	TRBD2	TRBV5-1	CASSVILAGEEQYF	TGCGCCAGCAGTGTTATACTAGCGGGAGAAGAGCAGTACTTC
TRBJ1-2	.	.	TRBV7-9	CAGEGTTAGYTF	TGTGCGGGGGAGGGGACGACTGCCGGCTACACCTTC
TRBJ1-6	.	TRBD1	TRBV7-7	CASSPGTVNSPLHF	TGTGCTAGCAGCCCCGGGACAGTTAATTCACCCCTCCACTTT
TRBJ2-7	.	.	TRBV19	CASSILGTDYEQYF	TGTGCCAGTAGTATTCTAGGGACTGACTACGAGCAGTACTTC
TRBJ2-1	.	TRBD2	TRBV5-1	CASSLLLAGLNSYNEQFF	TGCGCCAGCAGCTTGTTACTAGCGGGACTAAACTCCTACAATGAGCAGTTCTTC
TRBJ2-1	.	TRBD2	TRBV15	CATSIVGREGRDEQFF	TGTGCCACCAGCATCGTTGGGCGGGAGGGAAGGGATGAGCAGTTCTTC
TRBJ2-7	.	TRBD2	TRBV13	CASSPPGRGYEQYF	TGTGCCAGCAGCCCCCCCGGGAGGGGGTACGAGCAGTACTTC
TRBJ1-5	.	.	TRBV27	CASSLLGEPQHF	TGTGCCAGCAGTTTATTAGGAGAGCCCCAGCATTTT
TRBJ1-1	.	.	TRBV25-1	CASSEPWNTEAFF	TGTGCCAGCAGTGAACCATGGAACACTGAAGCTTTCTTT
TRBJ1-1	.	.	TRBV25-1	CASSVPGRDTEAFF	TGTGCCAGCAGTGTCCCCGGGAGAGACACTGAAGCTTTCTTT
TRBJ1-1	.	.	TRBV6-5	CASSYGAGGQAEAFF	TGTGCCAGCAGTTACGGGGCGGGGGGTCAAGCTGAAGCTTTCTTT
TRBJ2-7	.	TRBD1	TRBV14	CASSQGWDSPYEQYF	TGTGCCAGCAGCCAAGGATGGGACAGCCCCTACGAGCAGTACTTC
TRBJ1-1	.	.	TRBV4-1	CASTQSTTVEAFF	TGCGCCAGCACCCAGAGTACGACAGTTGAAGCTTTCTTT
TRBJ2-1	.	.	TRBV7-7	CASSLEQSQNEQFF	TGTGCCAGCAGCTTAGAACAGAGTCAAAATGAGCAGTTCTTC
TRBJ1-3	.	.	TRBV15	CATSRAGSGNTIYF	TGTGCCACCAGCAGAGCGGGCTCTGGAAACACCATATATTTT
TRBJ2-6	.	TRBD1	TRBV14	CASSRRQGAGGANVLTF	TGTGCCAGCAGCCGCCGACAGGGGGCGGGGGGGGCCAACGTCCTGACTTTC
TRBJ2-1	.	TRBD2	TRBV5-4	CASTPPPSGSNEQFF	TGTGCCAGCACCCCACCCCCCAGCGGGAGCAATGAGCAGTTCTTC